The 20 T cell receptor beta chains given below trace back to one sample, sequenced in a study of cytomegalovirus exposure and HLA in healthy donors. PCR used 60 Vbeta primers and 13 Jbeta primers. Only in-frame clones appear in the TCRdb table, and some are missing; sequencing was by immunoSEQ multiplex PCR. Seen here are about 210,000 clones, approximately 82% observed once, and the top ten hold 9.5% to 13%. The sample comprised PBMCs. All receptors derive from a woman between 50 and 59 years old in good health and CMV-seropositive.

This clone was observed once. The rearrangement links TRBV5-4 to TRBJ1-5; 7 bases match TRBD1. The germline gives CDR1 SGHNT, CDR2 YYREEE (reference sequence). After removal of 2 bases from V and 2 bases from J, the junction contained 10 bases not matched to a gene. This CDR3 is 17 amino acids long. The CDR3, as DNA: TGTGCCAGCAGCTTCCCCGTTACAGGGGCGGGCAATCAGCCCCAGCATTTT. Protein product: CASSFPVTGAGNQPQHF.

In its sample, this clone was seen once. V is TRBV6-5 and J is TRBJ1-1, with a weak D call TRBD1 (6 bases). V shed 5 bases and J shed 3 bases, with 10 bases lying between them. Germline V gives CDR1 MNHEY, CDR2 SVGAGI. The CDR3 covers 13 residues. CDR3 coding DNA: TGTGCCAGCAGTACACAGGGATACACTGAAGCTTTCTTT. It encodes CASSTQGYTEAFF.

The chain's CDR3 is CASSLPGNYGYTF. Written as DNA, the CDR3 is TGTGCCAGCAGTTTACCAGGGAACTATGGCTACACCTTC. The rearrangement joins TRBV28 to TRBJ1-2; possibly TRBD1 for D (5 bases). Germline V gene lookup returns CDR1 MDHEN and CDR2 SYDVKM. The V and J ends lost 2 bases and 2 bases respectively, with 6 bases between them. This CDR3 region has 13 residues.

The genes are TRBV30 and TRBJ1-2, with TRBD1 identical over 7 bases. Looked up from germline, CDR1 is GTSNPN and CDR2 is SVGIG (reference sequence). With 1 base clipped from V and 4 bases from J, the junction kept 9 bases outside the gene matches. This CDR3 region has 15 residues. The CDR3 coding sequence is TGTGCCTGGAGTGAAATACAGGGGACCCCCTATGGCTACACCTTC. This encodes CAWSEIQGTPYGYTF.

The chain recombines TRBV7-9 with TRBJ1-2, with D possibly being TRBD1 (6 bases). This CDR3 is 15 amino acids long. Germline values: CDR1 SEHNR, CDR2 FQNEAQ (reference sequence). V was clipped by 3 bases and J by 8 bases, with 19 bases between them. The CDR3, as DNA: TGTGCCAGCAGCTTGGTGAACAGGGCGGTAGAGGGCTACACCTTC. Translation: CASSLVNRAVEGYTF.

The chain links TRBV9 to TRBJ1-4; 8 nucleotides agree with TRBD1. The CDR3 spans 14 residues. V trimming: 4 bases; J trimming: 8 bases; junction bases outside the gene matches: 7. Germline V gene data show CDR1 as SGDLS and CDR2 as YYNGEE. The CDR3 DNA follows: TGTGCCAGCAGCACCGGACAGGGTAGGGAAAAACTGTTTTTT. Its protein product is CASSTGQGREKLFF.

This chain links TRBV19 with TRBJ1-1, with a possible D match to TRBD1 (6 bases). Germline V gives CDR1 LNHDA, CDR2 SQIVND (reference sequence). The CDR3 covers 16 residues. V lost 3 bases to trimming and J lost 5 bases, with 19 bases between them. CDR3 protein: CASSIRPGHDGTEAFF. Written as DNA, the CDR3 is TGTGCCAGTAGTATTCGTCCGGGACACGATGGGACTGAAGCTTTCTTT.

This chain uses TRBV5-6 with TRBJ2-7; tentatively, D is TRBD2 (5 bases). V gave up 6 bases and J gave up 2 bases, with 15 bases separating them. Per the germline V gene, CDR1 is SGHDT and CDR2 is YYEEEE. The CDR3 runs to 14 residues. The CDR3 region has the DNA TGTGCCAGCACCTCCATTGGGGAGACCTACGAGCAGTACTTC. As protein: CASTSIGETYEQYF. The entire variable domain, with the rest obtained from reference TRBV5-6 and TRBJ2-7, is as follows: DAGVTQSPTHLIKTRGQQVTLRCSPKSGHDTVSWYQQALGQGPQFIFQYYEEEERQRGNFPDRFSGHQFPNYSSELNVNALLLGDSALYLCASTSIGETYEQYFGPGTRLTVT.

This chain uses TRBV7-2 with TRBJ1-1; D uncertain. Trimming cost V 5 bases and J 5 bases, with 15 bases left between them. Germline CDR1 is SGHTA and CDR2 is FQGNSA. The CDR3 covers 14 residues. The CDR3 reads CASSPWSRRTEAFF. CDR3 nucleotides: TGTGCCAGCAGCCCCTGGAGTAGGAGGACTGAAGCTTTCTTT.

This sequence joins TRBV11-2 and TRBJ2-2; possibly TRBD2 for D (6 bases). The CDR3 contains 14 residues. V was pared by 5 bases and J by 3 bases, with 10 bases between. CDR1 and CDR2 (germline): SGHAT, FQNNGV. CDR3 residues: CASSLGTDTGELFF. The CDR3 DNA is TGTGCCAGCAGCCTCGGGACTGACACCGGGGAGCTGTTTTTT.

The chain carries TRBV7-3 and TRBJ1-6; D is uncertain. CDR1 and CDR2 (germline): SGHTA, FQGTGA. V lost 1 base to trimming and J lost 7 bases, with 17 bases between them. The CDR3 is 17 residues long. The CDR3 nucleotides read TGTGCCAGCAGCTTAAACCCCCCCGGGGTAGACAATTCACCCCTCCACTTT. The encoded protein is CASSLNPPGVDNSPLHF.

The chain employs TRBV15 and TRBJ2-5; perhaps TRBD2 as D (5 bases). CDR3 length: 15 amino acids. Germline loops: CDR1 LNHNV, CDR2 YYDKDF (reference sequence). V lost 4 bases, J lost 3 bases, and 15 bases lay in between. This CDR3 is CATSTKGRGKETQYF. As DNA, the CDR3 is TGTGCCACCAGCACTAAAGGACGGGGAAAAGAGACCCAGTACTTC.

The V and J genes are TRBV5-4 and TRBJ1-2; tentatively, D is TRBD1 (5 bases). The CDR3 runs 13 residues. Between the trimmed V and J ends, which lost 0 bases and 8 bases, there was a span of 11 bases. Germline V gene lookup returns CDR1 SGHNT and CDR2 YYREEE (reference sequence). DNA for the CDR3: TGTGCCAGCAGCTTGGACGGGGGAAGAGGCTACACCTTC. This gives the protein CASSLDGGRGYTF. Full variable domain (missing parts from reference TRBV5-4 and TRBJ1-2): ETGVTQSPTHLIKTRGQQVTLRCSSQSGHNTVSWYQQALGQGPQFIFQYYREEENGRGNFPPRFSGLQFPNYSSELNVNALELDDSALYLCASSLDGGRGYTFGSGTRLTVV.

The chain couples TRBV28 to TRBJ1-5; D is ambiguous. V gave up 8 bases and J gave up 4 bases, with 9 bases separating them. The CDR3 length is 12 residues. CDR1 and CDR2 from the germline V gene are MDHEN and SYDVKM. The CDR3 protein is CASLQENQPQHF. CDR3 in DNA: TGTGCCAGCCTCCAAGAGAATCAGCCCCAGCATTTT.

This clone was seen just once. The chain has TRBV2 and TRBJ2-7; 7 nucleotides match TRBD1. Trimming at V came to 9 bases and at J to 6 bases, leaving 11 bases not matched to a gene. This CDR3 is 13 amino acids long. Germline CDR1 SNHLY, CDR2 FYNNEI. The CDR3 reads CARKRDSGSEQYF. As DNA, the CDR3 is TGTGCCAGAAAACGGGACAGTGGTTCCGAGCAGTACTTC. Full variable domain (rest looked up from reference TRBV2 and TRBJ2-7): EPEVTQTPSHQVTQMGQEVILRCVPISNHLYFYWYRQILGQKVEFLVSFYNNEISEKSEIFDDQFSVERPDGSNFTLKIRSTKLEDSAMYFCARKRDSGSEQYFGPGTRLTVT.

The chain joins TRBV9 to TRBJ1-3, with a tentative D call TRBD1 (6 bases). CDR3 length: 16 amino acids. Trimming pared 3 bases from V and 0 bases from J, leaving 13 bases between. In germline, CDR1 is SGDLS, CDR2 YYNGEE. DNA of the CDR3: TGTGCCAGCAGCGAGCACAGGGAATCCTCTGGAAACACCATATATTTT. Translated: CASSEHRESSGNTIYF.

This clone came up a few times. The rearrangement links TRBV7-3 to TRBJ1-3; D uncertain. The length of the CDR3 is 13 residues. V was cut by 5 bases and J by 3 bases, with 8 bases left in between. Germline CDR1 and CDR2: SGHTA and FQGTGA. The CDR3 reads CASSARNGNTIYF. In DNA, the CDR3 is TGTGCCAGCAGCGCCAGAAATGGAAACACCATATATTTT.

The gene calls are TRBV29-1 and TRBJ1-2; TRBD1 matches 7 bases. This CDR3 is 18 amino acids long. Trimming cost V 5 bases and J 2 bases; bases outside gene matches: 20. In germline, CDR1 is SQVTM, CDR2 ANQGSEA. DNA for the CDR3: TGCAGCGTTAACCGGGGAAGGTCAGGGACAGCTGCCAACTATGGCTACACCTTC. Translation: CSVNRGRSGTAANYGYTF.

The chain combines TRBV20-1 with TRBJ1-1; D is unclear. The CDR3 sequence is 10 residues long. With 6 bases removed from V and 8 bases from J, the gap between germline ends came to 10 bases. CDR1 is DFQATT, CDR2 SNEGSKA, per germline (reference sequence). The CDR3 sequence: CSAYYLEAFF. The CDR3 nucleotides read TGCAGTGCCTATTACCTGGAAGCTTTCTTT.

The chain has TRBV4-1 and TRBJ2-3; D ambiguous. V gave up 1 base and J gave up 3 bases, with 8 bases separating them. This CDR3 is built from 14 residues. Germline V gene sequence: CDR1 MGHRA, CDR2 YSYEKL. CDR3 in DNA: TGCGCCAGCAGCCAAGGTGTGCGAACAGATACGCAGTATTTT. Translated, it gives CASSQGVRTDTQYF.